The sample holds a few counts of the clone carrying this T cell receptor beta chain. Antigen specificity is unknown. Six replicates per PBMC sample, mostly from about 500 ng of genomic DNA. Sequenced by immunoSEQ multiplex PCR; TCRdb stores in-frame clones only, minus some. Among tens of thousands of clones listed, 83% were seen once. The data were obtained in a study of neoadjuvant anti-PD-1 for oral cavity cancer. For the study at large: Patients mostly received three to four biweekly nivolumab doses at 3 mg/kg before surgery. Study results and caveats: Treg/Th17 ratio rose with pretreatment blood and fell with post-treatment tumor TCRbeta clonality.

Trimming removed 4 bases from V and 0 bases from J, with 12 bases in between. CDR1 is MNHEY and CDR2 is SMNVEV in the germline V gene (reference sequence). The CDR3 consists of 16 residues. Sample: PBMCs, taken before nivolumab (anti-PD-1) treatment. This sequence joins TRBV27 and TRBJ2-2, with D possibly TRBD1 on 6 matching bases. The receptor was isolated from a person between 40 and 79 years old with oral cavity squamous cell carcinoma. CDR3 in amino acids: CASSSTRTANTGELFF. The CDR3 DNA reads TGTGCCAGCAGTTCTACCCGGACAGCGAACACCGGGGAGCTGTTTTTT.